These 4 T cell receptor beta chains were sequenced from one sample in a study of T cell repertoires in cytomegalovirus infection (dated by TCRdb to about 2019). For sequencing, an Illumina HiSeq 1500 was employed. TCRdb applied fastp at Q25 and MiXCR to the public reads, then kept only in-frame beta chains. Every entry covers one CDR3 protein and lists the most common genes and DNA from its rows. For this sample the table gives 150,000 to 200,000 distinct CDR3 sequences, of which under 25% were detected only once. The ten largest make up around 3.1% of the sample. The sample consisted of PBMCs. The receptors originated from a human donor in good health (CMV status not recorded). Some clones in this sample may be carry-over from other donors' samples.

There are a few counts of this clonotype. The chain recombines TRBV11-3 with TRBJ2-7, with 12 bases fitting TRBD1. V was clipped by 1 base and J by 6 bases; unmatched bases: 7. The CDR3 totals 16 residues. CDR1 and CDR2 from the germline V gene are SGHNT and YENEEA. CDR3 in amino acids: CASSLGGTGGFGEQYF. The CDR3 DNA is TGTGCCAGCAGCTTAGGAGGGACAGGGGGCTTCGGCGAGCAGTACTTC.

V gene TRBV5-4 combines with J gene TRBJ2-1; 8 nucleotides line up with TRBD1. The V gene's germline CDR1 is SGHNT and CDR2 YYREEE (reference sequence). The CDR3 covers 15 residues. V dropped 4 bases and J dropped 3; count of bases not matched to a gene: 6. CDR3 residues: CASSRTGGNYNEQFF. The DNA of the CDR3 is TGTGCCAGCAGCCGTACAGGGGGAAACTACAATGAGCAGTTCTTC.

This clonotype came up a few times. This chain joins TRBV30 and TRBJ2-2, with a weak D call TRBD2 (5 bases). Germline-derived CDR1 and CDR2 are GTSNPN and SVGIG (reference sequence). V gave up 0 bases and J gave up 4 bases, with 6 bases separating them. The length of the CDR3 is 13 residues. In DNA, the CDR3 is TGTGCCTGGAGTGTACGGGGCACCGGGGAGCTGTTTTTT. Its protein is CAWSVRGTGELFF.

About this clonotype itself: A much larger clonotype is one base distant, so this may be a read error. The rearrangement links TRBV7-8 to TRBJ2-1; TRBD1 might be the D (5 bases). Trimming took off 5 bases at V and 6 bases at J, with 14 bases between the two ends. CDR1 SGHVS and CDR2 FQNEAQ come from the germline V gene. CDR3 length: 14 amino acids. The CDR3 DNA sequence: TGTGCCAGCAGCGAAGATGCAGGGCGCAATGAGCAGTTCTTC. Translated: CASSEDAGRNEQFF.